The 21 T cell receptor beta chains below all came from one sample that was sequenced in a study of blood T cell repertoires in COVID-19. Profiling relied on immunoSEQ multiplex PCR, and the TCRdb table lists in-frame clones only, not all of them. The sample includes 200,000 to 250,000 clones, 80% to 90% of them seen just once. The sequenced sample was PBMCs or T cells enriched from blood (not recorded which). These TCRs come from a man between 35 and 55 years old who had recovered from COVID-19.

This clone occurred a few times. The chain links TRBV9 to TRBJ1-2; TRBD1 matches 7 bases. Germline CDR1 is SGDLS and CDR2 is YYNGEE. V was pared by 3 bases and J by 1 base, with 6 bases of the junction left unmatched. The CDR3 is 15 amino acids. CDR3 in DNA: TGTGCCAGCAGCGCCTCCGGGACAGATAACTATGGCTACACCTTC. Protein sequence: CASSASGTDNYGYTF.

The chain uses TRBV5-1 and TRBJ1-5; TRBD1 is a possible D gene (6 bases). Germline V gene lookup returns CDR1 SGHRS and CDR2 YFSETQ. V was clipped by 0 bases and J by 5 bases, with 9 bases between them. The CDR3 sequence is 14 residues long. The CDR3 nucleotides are TGCGCCAGCAGCTTGGGGGACATAGATCAGCCCCAGCATTTT. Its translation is CASSLGDIDQPQHF.

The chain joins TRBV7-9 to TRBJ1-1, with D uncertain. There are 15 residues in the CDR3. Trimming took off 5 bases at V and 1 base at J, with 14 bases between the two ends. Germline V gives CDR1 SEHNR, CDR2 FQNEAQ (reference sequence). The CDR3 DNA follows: TGTGCCAGCAGCCCGTCTTTGGCCAAGAACACTGAAGCTTTCTTT. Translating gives CASSPSLAKNTEAFF.

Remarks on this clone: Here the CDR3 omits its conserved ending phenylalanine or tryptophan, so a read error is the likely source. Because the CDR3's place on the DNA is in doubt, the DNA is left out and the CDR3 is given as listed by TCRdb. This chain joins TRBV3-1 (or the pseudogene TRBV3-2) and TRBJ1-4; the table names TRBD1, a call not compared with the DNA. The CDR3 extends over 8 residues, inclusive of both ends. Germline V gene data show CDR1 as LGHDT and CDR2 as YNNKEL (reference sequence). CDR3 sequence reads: CASSRGTV.

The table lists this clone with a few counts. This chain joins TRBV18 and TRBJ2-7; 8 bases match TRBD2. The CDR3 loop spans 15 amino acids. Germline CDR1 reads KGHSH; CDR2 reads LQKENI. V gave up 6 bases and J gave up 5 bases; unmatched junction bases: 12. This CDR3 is CASSLTGGLLHEQYF. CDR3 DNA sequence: TGTGCCAGCTCGCTTACGGGGGGGCTTTTGCACGAGCAGTACTTC.

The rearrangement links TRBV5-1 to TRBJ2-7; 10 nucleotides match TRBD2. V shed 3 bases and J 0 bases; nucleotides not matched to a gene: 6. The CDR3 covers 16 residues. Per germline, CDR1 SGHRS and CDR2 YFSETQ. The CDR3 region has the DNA TGCGCCAGCAGCTCGACAGTAGCGGGAGGCTCCTACGAGCAGTACTTC. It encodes CASSSTVAGGSYEQYF.

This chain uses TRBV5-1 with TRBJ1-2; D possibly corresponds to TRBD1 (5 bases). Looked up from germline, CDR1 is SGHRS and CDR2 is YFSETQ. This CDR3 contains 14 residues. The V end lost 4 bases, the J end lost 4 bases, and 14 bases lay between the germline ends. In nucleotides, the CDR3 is TGCGCCAGCAGCCGTGACAGTCTCGGCTATGGCTACACCTTC. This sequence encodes CASSRDSLGYGYTF.

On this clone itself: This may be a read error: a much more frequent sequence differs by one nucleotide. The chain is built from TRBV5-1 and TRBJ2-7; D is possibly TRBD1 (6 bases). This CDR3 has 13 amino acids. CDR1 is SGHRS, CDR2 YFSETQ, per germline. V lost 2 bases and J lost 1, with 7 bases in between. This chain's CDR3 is CASSFGQSYEQYF. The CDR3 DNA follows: TGCGCCAGCAGCTTCGGACAGTCCTACGAGCAGTACTTC.

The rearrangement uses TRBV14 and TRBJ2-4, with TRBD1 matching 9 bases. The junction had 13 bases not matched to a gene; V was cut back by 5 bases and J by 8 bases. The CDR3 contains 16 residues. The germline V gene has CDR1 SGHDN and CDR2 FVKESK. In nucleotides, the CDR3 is TGTGCCAGCAGCTTTTTACCCGGGACAGGGAGGGACATTCAGTACTTC. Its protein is CASSFLPGTGRDIQYF.

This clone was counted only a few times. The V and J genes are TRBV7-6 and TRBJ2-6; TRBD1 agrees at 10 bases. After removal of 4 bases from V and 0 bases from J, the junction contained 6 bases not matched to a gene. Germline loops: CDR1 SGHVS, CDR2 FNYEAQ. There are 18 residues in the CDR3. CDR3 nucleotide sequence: TGTGCCAGCAGCTACGGGACAGGGGATTTCTCTGGGGCCAACGTCCTGACTTTC. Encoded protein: CASSYGTGDFSGANVLTF.

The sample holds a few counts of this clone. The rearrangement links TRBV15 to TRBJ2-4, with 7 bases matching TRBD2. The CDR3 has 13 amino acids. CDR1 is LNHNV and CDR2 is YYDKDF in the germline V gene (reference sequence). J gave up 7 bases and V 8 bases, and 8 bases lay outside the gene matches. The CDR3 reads CATGAGVGNIQYF. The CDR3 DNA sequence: TGTGCCACCGGGGCGGGAGTAGGGAACATTCAGTACTTC.

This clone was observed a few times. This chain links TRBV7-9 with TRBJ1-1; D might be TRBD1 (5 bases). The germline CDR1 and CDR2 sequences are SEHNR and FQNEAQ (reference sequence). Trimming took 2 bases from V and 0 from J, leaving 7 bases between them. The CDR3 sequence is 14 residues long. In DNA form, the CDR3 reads TGTGCCAGCAGCTTACAGGGTATGAACACTGAAGCTTTCTTT. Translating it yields CASSLQGMNTEAFF.

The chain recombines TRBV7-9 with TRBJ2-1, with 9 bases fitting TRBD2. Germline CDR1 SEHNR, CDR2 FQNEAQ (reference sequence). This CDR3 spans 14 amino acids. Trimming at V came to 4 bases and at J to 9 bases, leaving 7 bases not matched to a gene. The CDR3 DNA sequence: TGTGCCAGCAGCTATAGCGGGAGTGGGGTTGAGCAGTTCTTC. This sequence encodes CASSYSGSGVEQFF.

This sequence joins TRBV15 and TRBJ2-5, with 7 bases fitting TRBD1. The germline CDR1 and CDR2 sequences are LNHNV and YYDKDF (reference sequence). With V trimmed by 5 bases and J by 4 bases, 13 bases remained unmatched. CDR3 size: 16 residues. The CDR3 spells CATSFPGTVKGETQYF. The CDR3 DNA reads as TGTGCCACCAGCTTCCCCGGGACAGTCAAGGGAGAGACCCAGTACTTC.

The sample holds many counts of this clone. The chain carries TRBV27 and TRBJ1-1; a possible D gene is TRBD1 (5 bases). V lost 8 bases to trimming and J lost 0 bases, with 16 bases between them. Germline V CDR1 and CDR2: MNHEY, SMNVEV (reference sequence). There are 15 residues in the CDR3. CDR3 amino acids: CASLAGGTLNTEAFF. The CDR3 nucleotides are TGTGCCAGCCTCGCGGGGGGGACCTTGAACACTGAAGCTTTCTTT.

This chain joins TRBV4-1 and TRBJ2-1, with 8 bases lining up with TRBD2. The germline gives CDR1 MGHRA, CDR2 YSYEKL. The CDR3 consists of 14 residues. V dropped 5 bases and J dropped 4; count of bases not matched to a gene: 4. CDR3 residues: CASSSGSPYNEQFF. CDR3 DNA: TGCGCCAGCAGCAGCGGGAGCCCATACAATGAGCAGTTCTTC.

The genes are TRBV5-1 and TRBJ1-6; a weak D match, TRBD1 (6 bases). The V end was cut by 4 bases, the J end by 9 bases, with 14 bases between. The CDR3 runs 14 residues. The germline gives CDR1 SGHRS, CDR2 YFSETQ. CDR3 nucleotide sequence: TGCGCCAGCAGCGAACAGGGTGGGCCTTCACCCCTCCACTTT. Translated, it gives CASSEQGGPSPLHF.

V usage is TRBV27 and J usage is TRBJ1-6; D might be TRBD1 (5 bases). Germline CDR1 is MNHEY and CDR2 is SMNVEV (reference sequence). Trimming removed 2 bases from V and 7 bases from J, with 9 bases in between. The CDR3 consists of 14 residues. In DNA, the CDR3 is TGTGCCAGCAGTTTACAGGGAGGAAATTCACCCCTCCACTTT. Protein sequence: CASSLQGGNSPLHF.

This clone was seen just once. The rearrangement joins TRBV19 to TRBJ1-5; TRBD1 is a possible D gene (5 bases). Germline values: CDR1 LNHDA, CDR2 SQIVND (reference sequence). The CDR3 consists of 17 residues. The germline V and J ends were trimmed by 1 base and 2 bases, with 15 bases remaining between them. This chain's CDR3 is CASSIVGFREGNQPQHF. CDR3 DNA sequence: TGTGCCAGTAGTATAGTTGGCTTCAGGGAGGGCAATCAGCCCCAGCATTTT.

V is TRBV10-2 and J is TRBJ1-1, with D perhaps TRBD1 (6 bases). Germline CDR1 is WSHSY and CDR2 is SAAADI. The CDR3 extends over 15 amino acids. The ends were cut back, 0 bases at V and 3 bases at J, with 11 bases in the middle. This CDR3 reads CASSESARGYTEAFF. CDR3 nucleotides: TGCGCCAGCAGTGAGTCCGCCAGGGGTTACACTGAAGCTTTCTTT.

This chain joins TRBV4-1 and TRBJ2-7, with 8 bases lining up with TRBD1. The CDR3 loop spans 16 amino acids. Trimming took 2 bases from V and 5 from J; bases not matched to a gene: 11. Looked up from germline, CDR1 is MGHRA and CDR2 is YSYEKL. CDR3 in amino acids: CASSQFPTGGKDEQYF. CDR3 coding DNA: TGCGCCAGCAGCCAATTCCCCACAGGGGGTAAGGACGAGCAGTACTTC.